This TCR beta chain was captured by sequencing in a study of blood T cell repertoires in COVID-19 (dated by TCRdb to 2019 to 2021). In the study overall: Samples from collaborators originated in the United States, Italy and Spain and spanned both the acute and convalescent phases of COVID-19. The material from the prospective study consisted of cDNA or gDNA derived from T cells, B-cell-depleted T cells, or PBMCs. Subjects who had been exposed to COVID-19, were actively infected with it, or had recovered from it provided the deeply sampled blood TCRbeta repertoires that made up the dataset. The repertoires were released in a freely available public database intended as a resource for research on the immune response to SARS-CoV-2. The samples were drawn from two sources: the first 160 participants of the ongoing ImmuneRACE study, and 1,254 subjects contributed by 6 global collaborators. Sample metadata almost always included a de-identified subject ID, COVID-19 status, age in years and sex. Where available, HLA class I and class II types were obtained from metadata supplied by the sample provider rather than from assay-based typing.

V has 0 bases trimmed and J has 7 bases trimmed; junction bases matching no gene number 2. The CDR3, from cysteine to phenylalanine, totals 13 residues. CDR3 DNA is the only sequence kept; it has 39 bases, read in frame from the first base. Per the germline V gene, ENHRY is the CDR1 and SYGVKD is the CDR2. Collaborating institutions collected whole blood in K2EDTA tubes following their own protocols. Collaborator samples were shipped for TCRbeta analysis as frozen whole blood, isolated PBMCs, or DNA extracted from either sample type. TCRbeta CDR3 regions were amplified from genomic DNA using the immunoSEQ Assay, a bias-controlled multiplex PCR. In the original analysis: The number of nucleated cells in each sample was estimated by amplification of reference gene primers within the assay. To quantify the absolute abundance of each unique TCRbeta CDR3 rearrangement, sequence reads were collapsed and filtered. For each sample, productive Simpson clonality was calculated as the square root of Simpson's diversity index across productive rearrangements. In its TCRdb copy, this immuneACCESS table keeps in-frame sequences only and misses some clones. Where compared with another copy, unresolved V genes explain less than half of these, and the others have no known cause. V, J and clone size reflect that table, while D and trimming were determined from the DNA. Across this sample there are 180,000 or so clones, with 90% seen only once. 0.62% of the sample is taken by the ten largest.

A note on this clone: It has no known antigen specificity. No base-level quality is on record; no much larger clone is a single base apart.

The research as a whole found: The quantity of clinical and demographic metadata differed by source and by participant and was supplied without curation.

The receptor was isolated from a man in his fifties with acute or convalescent COVID-19. Recombination connected TRBV10-3 to TRBJ1-2; TRBD1 lines up with 7 middle nucleotides. The sample taken for sequencing was peripheral blood. Here is the DNA: TGTGCCATCAGTGAGTCAGGGGGCGTTGGCTACACCTTC. Its translation reads: CAISESGGVGYTF.